The clone carrying this T cell receptor (beta chain) has a handful of counts. Its antigen is still unknown. The CDR3 length is 14 residues. The V gene lost 4 bases and the J gene lost 0 bases, with 10 bases spanning the gap. From germline, CDR1 is GTSNPN and CDR2 SVGIG (reference sequence). In each case, RNA was isolated and then reverse transcribed into cDNA as the sequencing template. This table comes from immunoSEQ multiplex PCR, and its TCRdb copy is limited to in-frame clones, with some not included. The profile covers about 76,000 clones, with roughly 66% appearing a single time and 23% taken by the ten largest. The treatment is: oral pan-JAK inhibitor, 5-10 mg twice daily. Those with alopecia areata gave lesional scalp punch biopsies and peripheral blood. This entry is derived from a study of CD8+ T cells in alopecia areata. Findings and caveats of the study: Higher clonality than in normal scalp was seen in lesional scalp, especially alopecia totalis/universalis. Uncertain still, given a single nonresponder, is whether baseline CD8+ expansion links to response. TCR sharing across patients was less clear than in mice, possibly HLA-related.

The V call is TRBV30, the J call TRBJ2-1; D is undetermined. The sequences come from CD8+ T cells sorted from blood, collected at week 24, from a patient treated with tofacitinib. The receptor's source is a human donor with alopecia areata. CDR3: CAWKWGGSYNEQFF. The CDR3, as DNA: TGTGCCTGGAAGTGGGGTGGCTCCTACAATGAGCAGTTCTTC.